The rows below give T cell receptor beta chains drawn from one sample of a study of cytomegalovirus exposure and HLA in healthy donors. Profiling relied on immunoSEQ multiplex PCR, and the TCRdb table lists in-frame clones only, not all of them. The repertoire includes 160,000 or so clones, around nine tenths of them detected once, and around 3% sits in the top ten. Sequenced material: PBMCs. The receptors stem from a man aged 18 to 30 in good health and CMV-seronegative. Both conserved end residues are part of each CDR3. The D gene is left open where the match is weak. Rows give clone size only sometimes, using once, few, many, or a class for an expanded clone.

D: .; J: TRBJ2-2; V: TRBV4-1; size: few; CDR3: CASSQVRLVTGELFF; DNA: TGCGCCAGCAGCCAGGTGCGACTAGTCACCGGGGAGCTGTTTTTT
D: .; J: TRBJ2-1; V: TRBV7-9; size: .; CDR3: CASSFGAGRYNEQFF; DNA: TGTGCCAGCAGCTTTGGTGCAGGGCGCTACAATGAGCAGTTCTTC
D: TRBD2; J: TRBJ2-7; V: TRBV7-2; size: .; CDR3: CASSPLTERGTYEQYF; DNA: TGTGCCAGCAGCCCTCTTACGGAGCGGGGTACCTACGAGCAGTACTTC
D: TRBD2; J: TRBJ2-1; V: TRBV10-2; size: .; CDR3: CASSVPGLGYNEQFF; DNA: TGCGCCAGCAGTGTACCGGGACTAGGGTACAATGAGCAGTTCTTC
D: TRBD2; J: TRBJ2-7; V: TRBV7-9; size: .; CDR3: CASSLDPGGSYEQYF; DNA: TGTGCCAGCAGCCTGGACCCGGGGGGATCCTACGAGCAGTACTTC
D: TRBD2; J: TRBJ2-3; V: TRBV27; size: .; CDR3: CASSLRGLANLKFDTDTQYF; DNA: TGTGCCAGCAGTTTAAGGGGACTAGCTAATCTAAAATTTGACACAGATACGCAGTATTTT
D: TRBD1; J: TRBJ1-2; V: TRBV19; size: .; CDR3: CASSQGQIINYGYTF; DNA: TGTGCCAGTAGCCAGGGACAGATTATTAACTATGGCTACACCTTC
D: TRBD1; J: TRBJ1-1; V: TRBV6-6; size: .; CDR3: CASSYSTGSPEAFF; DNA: TGTGCCAGCAGTTACTCGACAGGGAGCCCTGAAGCTTTCTTT
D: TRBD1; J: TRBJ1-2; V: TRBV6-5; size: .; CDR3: CASSYSTGMDGYTF; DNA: TGTGCCAGCAGTTACTCGACAGGGATGGATGGCTACACCTTC
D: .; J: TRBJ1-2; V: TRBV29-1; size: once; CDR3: CSVKGAPYYGYTF; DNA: TGCAGCGTAAAAGGGGCACCATACTATGGCTACACCTTC
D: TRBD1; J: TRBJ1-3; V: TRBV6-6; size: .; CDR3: CASSYPDRGPGNTIYF; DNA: TGTGCCAGCAGTTACCCGGACAGGGGGCCGGGAAACACCATATATTTT
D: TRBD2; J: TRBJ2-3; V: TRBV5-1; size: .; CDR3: CASSLLAGVLKDTQYF; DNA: TGCGCCAGCAGCTTACTAGCGGGGGTATTAAAGGATACGCAGTATTTT
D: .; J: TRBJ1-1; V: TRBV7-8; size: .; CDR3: CASIVTGGDTEAFF; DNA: TGTGCCAGCATCGTAACGGGGGGGGACACTGAAGCTTTCTTT
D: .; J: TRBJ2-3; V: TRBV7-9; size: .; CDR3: CASSLITGRRGDTQYF; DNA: TGTGCCAGCAGCTTAATAACGGGGCGGAGGGGAGATACGCAGTATTTT
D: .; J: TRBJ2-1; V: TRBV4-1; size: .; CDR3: CASSLIVSYNEQFF; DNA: TGCGCCAGCAGCCTGATAGTCTCCTACAATGAGCAGTTCTTC
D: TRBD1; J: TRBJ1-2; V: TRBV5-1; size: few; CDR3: CASSPGTGGNYGYTF; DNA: TGCGCCAGCAGCCCCGGGACAGGGGGCAACTATGGCTACACCTTC
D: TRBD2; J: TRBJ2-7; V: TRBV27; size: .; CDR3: CASSSGLSSYEQYF; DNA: TGTGCCAGCAGTTCGGGACTATCATCCTACGAGCAGTACTTC
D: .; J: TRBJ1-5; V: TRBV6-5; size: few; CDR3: CASSGPGGSNQPQHF; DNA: TGTGCCAGCAGTGGCCCCGGGGGGAGCAATCAGCCCCAGCATTTT
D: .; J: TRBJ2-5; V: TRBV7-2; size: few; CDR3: CASSSYQETQYF; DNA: TGTGCCAGCAGCTCTTACCAAGAGACCCAGTACTTC
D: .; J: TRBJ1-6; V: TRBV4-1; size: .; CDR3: CASSQGRGSTSLHF; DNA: TGCGCCAGCAGCCAAGGGAGAGGTAGTACGTCCCTCCACTTT
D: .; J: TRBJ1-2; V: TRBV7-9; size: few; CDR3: CASSSSDKRGDYTF; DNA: TGTGCCAGCAGCTCCTCGGACAAGCGGGGGGACTACACCTTC
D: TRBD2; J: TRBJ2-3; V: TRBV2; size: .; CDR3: CASKTSGTDTQYF; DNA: TGTGCCAGCAAGACTAGCGGAACAGATACGCAGTATTTT
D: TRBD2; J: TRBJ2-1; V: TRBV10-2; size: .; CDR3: CASSESRLAGGVDEQFF; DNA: TGCGCCAGCAGTGAGTCGAGGCTAGCGGGAGGAGTGGATGAGCAGTTCTTC
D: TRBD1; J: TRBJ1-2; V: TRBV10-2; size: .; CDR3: CASSEGQATYGYTF; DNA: TGCGCCAGCAGTGAGGGACAGGCGACCTATGGCTACACCTTC
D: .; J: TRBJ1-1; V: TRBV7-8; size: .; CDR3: CASSLVAQGGTTEAFF; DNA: TGTGCCAGCAGCTTAGTAGCACAGGGCGGAACGACTGAAGCTTTCTTT
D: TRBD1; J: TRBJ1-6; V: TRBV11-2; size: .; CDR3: CASSSISDRGGRNSPLHF; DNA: TGTGCCAGCAGCTCCATTTCAGACAGGGGTGGAAGGAATTCACCCCTCCACTTT
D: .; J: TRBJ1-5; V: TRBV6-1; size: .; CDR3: CASTGFPNQPQHF; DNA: TGTGCCTCAACGGGGTTCCCCAATCAGCCCCAGCATTTT
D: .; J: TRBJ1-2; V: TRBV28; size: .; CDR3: CASSLLTPQGTYGYTF; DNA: TGTGCCAGCAGTTTACTAACCCCCCAGGGGACCTATGGCTACACCTTC
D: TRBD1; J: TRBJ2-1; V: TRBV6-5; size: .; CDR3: CASRHRGTVEQFF; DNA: TGTGCCAGCAGACATAGAGGGACAGTCGAGCAGTTCTTC
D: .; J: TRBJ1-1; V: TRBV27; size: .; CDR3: CASSLEGRGNTEAFF; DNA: TGTGCCAGCAGTTTAGAGGGTCGCGGGAACACTGAAGCTTTCTTT
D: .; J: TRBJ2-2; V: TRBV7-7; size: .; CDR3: CASSLEGGNTGELFF; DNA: TGTGCTAGCAGCTTAGAAGGGGGGAACACCGGGGAGCTGTTTTTT
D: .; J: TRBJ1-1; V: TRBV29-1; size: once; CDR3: CSVKMGAQTEAFF; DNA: TGCAGCGTAAAGATGGGGGCGCAGACTGAAGCTTTCTTT
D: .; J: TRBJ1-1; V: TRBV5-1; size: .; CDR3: CASSLVGRANTEAFF; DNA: TGCGCCAGCAGCTTGGTCGGCAGGGCGAACACTGAAGCTTTCTTT
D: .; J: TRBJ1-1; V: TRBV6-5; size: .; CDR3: CASSYVVNTEAFF; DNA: TGTGCCAGCAGTTACGTCGTGAACACTGAAGCTTTCTTT
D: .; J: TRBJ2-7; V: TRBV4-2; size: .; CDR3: CASSQGRVSREQYF; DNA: TGTGCCAGCAGCCAAGGGAGAGTATCTAGGGAGCAGTACTTC
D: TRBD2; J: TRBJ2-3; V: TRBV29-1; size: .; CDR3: CSVEEGLVTTQYF; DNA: TGCAGCGTTGAAGAGGGACTAGTAACTACGCAGTATTTT
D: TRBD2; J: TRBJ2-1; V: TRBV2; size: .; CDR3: CASSGTSGKNEQFF; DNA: TGTGCCAGCAGCGGGACTAGCGGGAAGAATGAGCAGTTCTTC
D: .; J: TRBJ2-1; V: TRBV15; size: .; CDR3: CATSKRRDLYNEQFF; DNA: TGTGCCACCAGCAAAAGGCGGGACTTATACAATGAGCAGTTCTTC
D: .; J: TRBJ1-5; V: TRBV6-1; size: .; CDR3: CASSVVRVSNQPQHF; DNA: TGTGCCAGCAGTGTAGTCAGGGTGAGCAATCAGCCCCAGCATTTT
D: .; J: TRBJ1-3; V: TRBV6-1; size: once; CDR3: CASSESQGPGNTIYF; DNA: TGTGCCAGCAGTGAAAGCCAGGGTCCTGGAAACACCATATATTTT
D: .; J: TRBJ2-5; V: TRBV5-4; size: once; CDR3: CASSRESPETQYF; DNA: TGTGCCAGCAGCCGCGAGTCTCCCGAGACCCAGTACTTC
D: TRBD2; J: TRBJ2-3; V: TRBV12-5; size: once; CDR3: CASGFSGTSAPDTQYF; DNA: TGTGCTAGTGGTTTCTCCGGGACTAGTGCCCCAGATACGCAGTATTTT
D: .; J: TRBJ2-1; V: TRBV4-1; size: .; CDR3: CASSPWGRVGSEQFF; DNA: TGCGCCAGCAGCCCGTGGGGCAGGGTTGGTAGTGAGCAGTTCTTC
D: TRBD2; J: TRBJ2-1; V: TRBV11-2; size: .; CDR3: CATALGRANEQFF; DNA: TGTGCCACCGCATTAGGGAGGGCCAATGAGCAGTTCTTC
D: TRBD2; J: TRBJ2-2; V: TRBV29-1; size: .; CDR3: CSVERLAATGELFF; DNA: TGCAGCGTTGAAAGACTAGCCGCCACCGGGGAGCTGTTTTTT
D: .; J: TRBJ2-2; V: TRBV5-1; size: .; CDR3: CASSTGQNTGELFF; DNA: TGCGCCAGCAGCACCGGACAGAACACCGGGGAGCTGTTTTTT
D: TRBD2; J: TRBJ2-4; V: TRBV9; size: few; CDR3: CASSVEGGSGRAISKNIQYF; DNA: TGTGCCAGCAGCGTAGAAGGGGGTAGCGGGAGGGCCATTTCCAAAAACATTCAGTACTTC
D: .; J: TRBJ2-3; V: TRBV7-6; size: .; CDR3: CASSLVGTDTQYF; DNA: TGTGCCAGCAGCTTAGTAGGCACAGATACGCAGTATTTT
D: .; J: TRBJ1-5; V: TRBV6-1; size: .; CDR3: CASSEDTGTYQPQHF; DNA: TGTGCCAGCAGTGAAGACACCGGGACTTATCAGCCCCAGCATTTT
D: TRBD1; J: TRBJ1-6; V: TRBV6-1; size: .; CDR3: CASSGEQGAHNSPLHF; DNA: TGTGCCAGCAGTGGGGAACAGGGGGCCCATAATTCACCCCTCCACTTT